Listed here are 12 T cell receptor beta chains from one sample, sequenced in a study of blood T cell repertoires in COVID-19. Clones were read by immunoSEQ multiplex PCR, and TCRdb kept only the in-frame ones, dropping some. The sample includes approximately 89,000 clones, 80% of them seen just once. Source material: peripheral blood. All receptors derive from a human donor in a cohort sampled during active COVID-19.

The chain is built from TRBV28 and TRBJ1-5, with 9 positions matching TRBD1. The germline V gene encodes CDR1 MDHEN and CDR2 SYDVKM. J gave up 4 bases and V 6 bases, and 7 bases lay outside the gene matches. The CDR3 is 15 residues long. CDR3 DNA: TGTGCCAGCAGCCGAGGACAGGGGATAAATCAGCCCCAGCATTTT. Protein: CASSRGQGINQPQHF.

The gene calls are TRBV18 and TRBJ2-7; no definite D call. The germline V gene encodes CDR1 KGHSH and CDR2 LQKENI. CDR3 length: 13 residues. V lost 1 base and J lost 0, with 4 bases in between. CDR3 sequence reads: CASSPLRSYEQYF. CDR3 DNA: TGTGCCAGCTCACCACTTCGCTCCTACGAGCAGTACTTC.

J is TRBJ1-2 and V is TRBV28, with D tentatively TRBD1 (6 bases). V was trimmed by 4 bases and J by 3 bases, leaving 15 bases between them. The CDR3 loop spans 15 amino acids. Germline CDR1 MDHEN, CDR2 SYDVKM. The CDR3 here is CASSSPRRGHYGYTF. CDR3 nucleotides: TGTGCCAGCAGTTCCCCCCGGCGGGGGCACTATGGCTACACCTTC.

This chain connects TRBV21-1 to TRBJ2-5; the table names TRBD1, a call not compared with the DNA. TRBV21-1 is listed as a pseudogene. The CDR3 covers 16 residues. CDR3 residues: CASSIEDSLSVGTQYF. The CDR3 DNA follows: TGTGCCAGCAGTATCGAGGACAGCCTCTCAGTGGGGACCCAGTACTTC.

The rearrangement joins TRBV19 to TRBJ2-7; TRBD2 matches 10 bases. The CDR3 runs to 14 residues. CDR1 and CDR2 (germline): LNHDA, SQIVND (reference sequence). The trim removed 6 bases at V and 3 bases at J, leaving 5 bases unmatched. CDR3 loop: CASRASGSVYEQYF. As DNA, the CDR3 is TGTGCCAGTAGAGCTAGCGGGAGCGTCTACGAGCAGTACTTC.

This chain links TRBV5-1 with TRBJ1-4, with 7 bases lining up with TRBD1. The CDR3 consists of 14 residues. Unmatched junction bases numbered 7, after V lost 4 bases and J lost 7 bases. The germline V gene encodes CDR1 SGHRS and CDR2 YFSETQ. CDR3 bases: TGCGCCAGCAGCGTGACATCAGGGGGTGAAAAACTGTTTTTT. Residues: CASSVTSGGEKLFF.

V is TRBV11-1 and J is TRBJ2-7; no clear D. V was pared by 5 bases and J by 7 bases, with 21 bases between. This CDR3 region has 15 residues. Germline CDR1 reads SGHAT; CDR2 reads FQDESV (reference sequence). The CDR3 DNA is TGTGCCAGCAGCGTCCTTCCTTCTACGAATGCTGAGCAGTACTTC. It translates to CASSVLPSTNAEQYF.

The chain joins TRBV5-1 to TRBJ2-2; 10 bases line up with TRBD2. CDR3 length: 16 residues. Germline CDR1 SGHRS, CDR2 YFSETQ. J lost 5 bases, V lost 7 bases, and 11 bases had no gene match. Here the CDR3 DNA reads TGCGCCAGCGTGAGCGGGAGGGCCGTCGATACCGGGGAGCTGTTTTTT. Residues: CASVSGRAVDTGELFF.

The chain combines TRBV28 with TRBJ2-3, with D perhaps TRBD2 (5 bases). From germline, CDR1 is MDHEN and CDR2 SYDVKM. CDR3 length: 18 residues. The V end was cut by 8 bases, the J end by 0 bases, with 24 bases between. The DNA for the CDR3 is TGTGCCAGCCCCCCATTCGCGGCGCGAGAGGGTAGCACAGATACGCAGTATTTT. Encoded protein: CASPPFAAREGSTDTQYF.

The V call is TRBV7-8, the J call TRBJ1-2, with unresolved D. V gave up 1 base and J gave up 7 bases, with 7 bases separating them. Germline V CDR1 and CDR2: SGHVS, FQNEAQ. CDR3 length: 12 residues. The CDR3 region is CASSLVGIGYTF. DNA for the CDR3: TGTGCCAGCAGCTTAGTTGGCATTGGCTACACCTTC. Full variable domain (outside the CDR3, taken from reference TRBV7-8 and TRBJ1-2): GAGVSQSPRYKVAKRGQDVALRCDPISGHVSLFWYQQALGQGPEFLTYFQNEAQLDKSGLPSDRFFAERPEGSVSTLKIQRTQQEDSAVYLCASSLVGIGYTFGSGTRLTVV.

This chain joins TRBV18 and TRBJ2-7, with 9 nucleotides matching TRBD1. Germline V gene lookup returns CDR1 KGHSH and CDR2 LQKENI. After removal of 1 base from V and 4 bases from J, the junction contained 5 bases not matched to a gene. The CDR3 has 15 residues. CDR3 residues: CASSPQGQGTYEQYF. CDR3 nucleotides: TGTGCCAGCTCACCACAGGGACAGGGTACTTACGAGCAGTACTTC.

V usage is TRBV6-5 and J usage is TRBJ2-7, with a weak D call TRBD1 (5 bases). The germline V and J ends were trimmed by 6 bases and 7 bases, with 13 bases remaining between them. The CDR3 loop spans 12 amino acids. Germline loops: CDR1 MNHEY, CDR2 SVGAGI. The CDR3 nucleotides read TGTGCCAGCAGCGGACATCTTGGGGAGCAGTACTTC. Translation: CASSGHLGEQYF.